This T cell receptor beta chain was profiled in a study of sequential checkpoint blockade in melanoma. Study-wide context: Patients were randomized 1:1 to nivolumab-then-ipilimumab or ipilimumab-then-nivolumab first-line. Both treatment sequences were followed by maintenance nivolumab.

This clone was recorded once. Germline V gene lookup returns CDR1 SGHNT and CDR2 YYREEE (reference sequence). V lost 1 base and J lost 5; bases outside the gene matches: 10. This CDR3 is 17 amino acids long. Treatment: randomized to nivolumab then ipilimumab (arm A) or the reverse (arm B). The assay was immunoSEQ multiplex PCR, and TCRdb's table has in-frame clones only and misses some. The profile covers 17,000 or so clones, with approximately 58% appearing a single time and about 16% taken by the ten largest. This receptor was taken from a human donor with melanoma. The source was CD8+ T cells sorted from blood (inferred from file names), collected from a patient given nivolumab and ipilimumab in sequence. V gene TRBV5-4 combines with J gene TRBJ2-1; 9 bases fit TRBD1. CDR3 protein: CASSLPWGRQGDNEQFF. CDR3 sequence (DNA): TGTGCCAGCAGCTTGCCGTGGGGTCGACAGGGGGACAATGAGCAGTTCTTC.